This T cell receptor (beta chain) stems from a study of cytomegalovirus exposure and HLA in healthy donors. Study outcomes and limitations: The authors confirmed in vitro that a few CMV-associated chains were specific for CMV antigens.

PCR employed 60 Vbeta and 13 Jbeta primers. Study processing details: Among the unique TCR beta chains that a later analysis counted, about 79 million in all, roughly 10 million were shared. The table came from immunoSEQ multiplex PCR; TCRdb's copy has only in-frame clones and leaves some out. Clonal size and the V and J genes are those of that table, whereas D and trimming came from the DNA. This table holds 120,000 to 150,000 clones, roughly 62% found once. Germline assignment: CDR1 MNHEY and CDR2 SVGAGI. This CDR3 is 15 amino acids long. The V gene lost 6 bases and the J gene lost 8 bases, with 22 bases spanning the gap. Remarks on this clone: Its antigen remains unidentified.

The V call is TRBV6-5, the J call TRBJ1-1, with D maybe TRBD1 (5 bases). Sequences were obtained from PBMCs. The TCR comes from a male donor in good health and CMV-seronegative. The CDR3 protein is CASRLQTAHSMEAFF. DNA for the CDR3: TGTGCCAGCAGGCTACAGACAGCCCATTCTATGGAAGCTTTCTTT.